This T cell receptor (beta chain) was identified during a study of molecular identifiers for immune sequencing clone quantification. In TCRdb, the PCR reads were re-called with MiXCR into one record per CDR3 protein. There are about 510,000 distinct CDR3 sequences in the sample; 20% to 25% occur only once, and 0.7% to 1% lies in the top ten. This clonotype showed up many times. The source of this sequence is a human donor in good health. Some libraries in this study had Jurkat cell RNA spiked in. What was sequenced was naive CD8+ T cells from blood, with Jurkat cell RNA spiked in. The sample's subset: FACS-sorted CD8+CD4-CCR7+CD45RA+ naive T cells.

This CDR3 reads CASTTPGAYTEAFF. The CDR3 nucleotides are TGTGCCAGCACCACCCCGGGGGCCTACACTGAAGCTTTCTTT. The chain is built from TRBV5-4 and TRBJ1-1; tentatively, D is TRBD1 (6 bases). The CDR3 extends over 14 amino acids. Trimming removed 6 bases at V and 3 bases at J, with 15 bases between. Germline V CDR1 and CDR2: SGHNT, YYREEE (reference sequence).